The clone carrying this T cell receptor beta chain was picked up a small number of times. Antigen specificity is unknown. TCRdb itself ran the 5' RACE reads through MiXCR, one entry per CDR3 protein. The data hold hundreds of thousands of distinct CDR3 sequences, with roughly 18% observed a single time. This sample was taken from a study of T-cell memory formation after mild COVID-19. Broader study findings: Memory from before infection featured some responding clones, which suggests cross-reactive memory joined. Second-wave clones with a day 37 peak had unconfirmed SARS-CoV-2 specificity. CD4+ contracting clones were found mainly in CM and EM, and CD8+ ones in EMRA.

CDR3 size: 13 residues. Trimming took 6 bases from V and 4 from J; bases not matched to a gene: 3. The germline gives CDR1 MNHNY, CDR2 SVGAGI (reference sequence). The clonotype originates from an adult woman who had mild COVID-19 (a few samples of this study predate the infection). Cell type and time point are not known. The chain combines TRBV6-6 with TRBJ1-2; 9 bases are shared with TRBD1. The sample taken for sequencing was PBMCs or a T cell subset sorted from them (not recorded which). The CDR3 loop is CASRTGQGYGYTF. CDR3 bases: TGTGCCAGCAGGACGGGACAGGGCTATGGCTACACCTTC.